Included here is one TCR beta chain sequence, with context. The antigen remains undetermined. These data come from a study of T cells expressing NK-cell markers. Overall study results and limits: Specificity for HCMV among expanded NKG2C+ T cell clones was not established.

No DNA is given; TCRdb re-called the 5' RACE reads and lists each CDR3 protein once. The table for this sample gives approximately 550,000 distinct CDR3 sequences. This CDR3 is 16 amino acids long. Sequenced material: blood T cells: a sorted CD56 or NKG2C T cell subset, CD4+ or CD8+ T cells, or bulk PBMC T cells (not recorded which). The receptor comes from a man aged 18-30 years in good health. This chain connects TRBV12-3 or TRBV12-4 to TRBJ2-7; the TCRdb call, TRBD1, lacks DNA for checking. The CDR3 is CASSLTGGGRNYEQYF.